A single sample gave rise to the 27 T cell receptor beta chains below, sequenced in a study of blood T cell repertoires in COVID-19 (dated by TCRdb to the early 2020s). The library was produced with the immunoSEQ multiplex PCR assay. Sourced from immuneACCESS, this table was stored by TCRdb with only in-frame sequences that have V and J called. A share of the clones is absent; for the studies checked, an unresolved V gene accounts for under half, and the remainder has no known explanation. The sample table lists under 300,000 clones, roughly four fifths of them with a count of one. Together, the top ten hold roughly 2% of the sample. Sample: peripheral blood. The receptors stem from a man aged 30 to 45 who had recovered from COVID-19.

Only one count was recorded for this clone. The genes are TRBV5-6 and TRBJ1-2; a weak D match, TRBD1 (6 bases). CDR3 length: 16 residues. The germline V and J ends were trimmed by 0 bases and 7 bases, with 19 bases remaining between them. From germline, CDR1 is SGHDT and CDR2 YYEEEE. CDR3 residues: CASSLVGTSSGIGYTF. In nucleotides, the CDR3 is TGTGCCAGCAGCTTGGTAGGGACATCGTCGGGCATTGGCTACACCTTC.

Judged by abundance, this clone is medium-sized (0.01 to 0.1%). CDR3 bases: TGTGCCAGCAGCTTGGGTGGCATTGAAGCTTTCTTT. The encoded protein is CASSLGGIEAFF. This chain connects TRBV5-4 to TRBJ1-1; D unclear. This CDR3 has 12 amino acids. V was clipped by 0 bases and J by 7 bases, with 7 bases between them. Germline V lookup: CDR1 SGHNT, CDR2 YYREEE (reference sequence).

CDR3 in DNA: TGTGCCAGCAGCGCCCTAGGGACTAGCGGGAGCACAGATACGCAGTATTTT. This codes for CASSALGTSGSTDTQYF. This chain connects TRBV9 to TRBJ2-3, with 12 bases aligning to TRBD2. Germline V CDR1 and CDR2: SGDLS, YYNGEE. V gave up 3 bases and J gave up 0 bases; unmatched junction bases: 5. The CDR3 spans 17 residues.

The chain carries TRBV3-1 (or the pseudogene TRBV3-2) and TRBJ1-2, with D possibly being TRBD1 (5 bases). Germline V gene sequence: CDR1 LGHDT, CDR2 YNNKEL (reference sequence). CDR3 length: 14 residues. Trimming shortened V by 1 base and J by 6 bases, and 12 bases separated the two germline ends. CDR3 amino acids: CASSQGGLVDGYTF. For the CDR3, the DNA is TGTGCCAGCAGCCAAGGGGGACTAGTCGATGGCTACACCTTC.

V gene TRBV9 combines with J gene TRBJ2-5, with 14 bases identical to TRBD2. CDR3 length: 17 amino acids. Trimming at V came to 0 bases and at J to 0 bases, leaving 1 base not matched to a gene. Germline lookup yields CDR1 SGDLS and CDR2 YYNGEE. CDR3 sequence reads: CASSVGLAGGNQETQYF. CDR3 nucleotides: TGTGCCAGCAGCGTAGGACTAGCGGGGGGGAACCAAGAGACCCAGTACTTC.

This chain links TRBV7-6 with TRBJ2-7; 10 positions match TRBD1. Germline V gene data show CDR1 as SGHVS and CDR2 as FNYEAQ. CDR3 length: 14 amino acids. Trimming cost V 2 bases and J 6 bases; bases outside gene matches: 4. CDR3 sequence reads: CASSLRTGGGEQYF. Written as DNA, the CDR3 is TGTGCCAGCAGCTTAAGGACAGGGGGGGGCGAGCAGTACTTC.

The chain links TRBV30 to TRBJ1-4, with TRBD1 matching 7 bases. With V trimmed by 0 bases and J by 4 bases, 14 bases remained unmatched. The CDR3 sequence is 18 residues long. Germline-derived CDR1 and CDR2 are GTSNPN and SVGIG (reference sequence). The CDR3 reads CAWSVGGQKFVHNEKLFF. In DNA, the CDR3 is TGTGCCTGGAGTGTAGGGGGACAGAAGTTCGTTCATAATGAAAAACTGTTTTTT.

The DNA of the CDR3 is TGTGCCAGCAGCTTCAACAGGGGGACTGAAGCTTTCTTT. Translating gives CASSFNRGTEAFF. The rearrangement joins TRBV11-2 to TRBJ1-1; 8 bases align to TRBD1. V gave up 3 bases and J gave up 5 bases; unmatched junction bases: 2. Germline values: CDR1 SGHAT, CDR2 FQNNGV. The CDR3 sequence is 13 residues long.

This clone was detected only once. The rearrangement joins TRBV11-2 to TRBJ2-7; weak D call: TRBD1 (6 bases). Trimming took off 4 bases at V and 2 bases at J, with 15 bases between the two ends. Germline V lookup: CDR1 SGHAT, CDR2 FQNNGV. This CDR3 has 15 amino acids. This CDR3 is CASSSPRQAPYEQYF. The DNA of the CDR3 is TGTGCCAGCAGCTCCCCAAGACAGGCCCCCTACGAGCAGTACTTC.

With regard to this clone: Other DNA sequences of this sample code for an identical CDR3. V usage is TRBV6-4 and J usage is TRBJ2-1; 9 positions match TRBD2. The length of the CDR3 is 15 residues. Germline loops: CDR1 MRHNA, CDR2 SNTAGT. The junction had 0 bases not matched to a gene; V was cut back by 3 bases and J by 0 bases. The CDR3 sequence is CASSEAGGSYNEQFF. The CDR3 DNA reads TGTGCCAGCAGTGAAGCGGGGGGCTCCTACAATGAGCAGTTCTTC.

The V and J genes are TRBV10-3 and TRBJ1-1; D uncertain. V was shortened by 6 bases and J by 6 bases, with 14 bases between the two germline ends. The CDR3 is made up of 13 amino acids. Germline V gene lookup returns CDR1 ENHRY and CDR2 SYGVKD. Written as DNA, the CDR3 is TGTGCCATCAGCGGGGAGCCCGGCGCTGAAGCTTTCTTT. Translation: CAISGEPGAEAFF.

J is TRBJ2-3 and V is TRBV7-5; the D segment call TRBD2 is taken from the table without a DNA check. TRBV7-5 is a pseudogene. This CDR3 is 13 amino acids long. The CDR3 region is CVRPSGGADTQYF. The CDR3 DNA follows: TGTGTCAGACCTAGCGGGGGAGCGGATACGCAGTATTTT.

The CDR3 DNA is TGTGCCAGCAGCTACCGACAGATTTCTGGAAACACCATATATTTT. It specifies CASSYRQISGNTIYF. The V call is TRBV13, the J call TRBJ1-3; a weak D match, TRBD1 (5 bases). The CDR3 is 15 amino acids. Trimming shortened V by 4 bases and J by 1 base, and 11 bases separated the two germline ends. Germline CDR1 is PRHDT and CDR2 is FYEKMQ (reference sequence).

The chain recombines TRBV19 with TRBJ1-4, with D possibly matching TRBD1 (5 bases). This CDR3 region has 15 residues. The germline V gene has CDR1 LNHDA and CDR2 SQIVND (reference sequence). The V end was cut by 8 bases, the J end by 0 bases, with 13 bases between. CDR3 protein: CASVDSPTTNEKLFF. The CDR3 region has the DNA TGTGCCAGTGTCGACAGCCCTACAACTAATGAAAAACTGTTTTTT. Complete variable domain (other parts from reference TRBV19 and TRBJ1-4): DGGITQSPKYLFRKEGQNVTLSCEQNLNHDAMYWYRQDPGQGLRLIYYSQIVNDFQKGDIAEGYSVSREKKESFPLTVTSAQKNPTAFYLCASVDSPTTNEKLFFGSGTQLSVL.

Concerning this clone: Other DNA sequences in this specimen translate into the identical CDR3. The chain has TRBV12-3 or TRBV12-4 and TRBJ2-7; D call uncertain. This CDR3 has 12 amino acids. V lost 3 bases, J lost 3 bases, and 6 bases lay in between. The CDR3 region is CASSLAGYEQYF. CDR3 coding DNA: TGTGCCAGCAGTTTGGCAGGCTACGAGCAGTACTTC.

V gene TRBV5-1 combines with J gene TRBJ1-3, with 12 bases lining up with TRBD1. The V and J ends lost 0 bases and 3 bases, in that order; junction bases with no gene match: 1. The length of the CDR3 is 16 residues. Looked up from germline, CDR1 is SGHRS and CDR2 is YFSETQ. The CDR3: CASSLGDRGRGNTIYF. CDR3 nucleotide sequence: TGCGCCAGCAGCTTGGGGGACAGGGGGCGTGGAAACACCATATATTTT.

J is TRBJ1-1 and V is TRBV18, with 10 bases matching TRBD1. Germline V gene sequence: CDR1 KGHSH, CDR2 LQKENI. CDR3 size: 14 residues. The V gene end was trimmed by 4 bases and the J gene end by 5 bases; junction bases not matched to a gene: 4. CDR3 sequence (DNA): TGTGCCAGCTCACATGACAGGGGGCGAACTGAAGCTTTCTTT. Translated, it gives CASSHDRGRTEAFF. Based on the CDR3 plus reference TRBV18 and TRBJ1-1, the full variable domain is NAGVMQNPRHLVRRRGQEARLRCSPMKGHSHVYWYRQLPEEGLKFMVYLQKENIIDESGMPKERFSAEFPKEGPSILRIQQVVRGDSAAYFCASSHDRGRTEAFFGQGTRLTVV.

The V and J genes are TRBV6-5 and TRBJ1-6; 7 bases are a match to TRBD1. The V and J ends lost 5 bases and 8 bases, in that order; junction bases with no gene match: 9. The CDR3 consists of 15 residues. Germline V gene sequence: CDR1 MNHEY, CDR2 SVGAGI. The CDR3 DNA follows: TGTGCCAGCAGTCTCCTCGACAGGGATTATTCACCCCTCCACTTT. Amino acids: CASSLLDRDYSPLHF.

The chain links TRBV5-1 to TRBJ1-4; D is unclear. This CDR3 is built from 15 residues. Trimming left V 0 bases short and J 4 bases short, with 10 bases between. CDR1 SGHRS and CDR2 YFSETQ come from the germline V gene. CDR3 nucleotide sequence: TGCGCCAGCAGCTTGGGTGCGATCTTTAATGAAAAACTGTTTTTT. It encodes CASSLGAIFNEKLFF.

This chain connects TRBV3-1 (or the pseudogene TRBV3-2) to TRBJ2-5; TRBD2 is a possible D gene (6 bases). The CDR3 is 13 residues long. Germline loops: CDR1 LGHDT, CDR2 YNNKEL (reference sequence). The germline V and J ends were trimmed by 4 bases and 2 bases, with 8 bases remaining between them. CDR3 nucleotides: TGTGCCAGCAGCCTTGGGGGGCAAGAGACCCAGTACTTC. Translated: CASSLGGQETQYF.

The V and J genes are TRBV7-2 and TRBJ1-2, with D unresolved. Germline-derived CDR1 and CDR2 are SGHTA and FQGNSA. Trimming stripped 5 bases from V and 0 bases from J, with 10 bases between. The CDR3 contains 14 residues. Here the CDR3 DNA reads TGTGCCAGCAGCCCCGAGTTCTCTAACTATGGCTACACCTTC. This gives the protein CASSPEFSNYGYTF.

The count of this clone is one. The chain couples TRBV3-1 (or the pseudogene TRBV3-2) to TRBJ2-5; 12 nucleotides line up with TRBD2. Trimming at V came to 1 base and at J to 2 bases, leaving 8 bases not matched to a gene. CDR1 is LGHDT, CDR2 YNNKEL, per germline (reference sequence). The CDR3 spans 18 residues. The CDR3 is CASSQVLAGGIIQETQYF. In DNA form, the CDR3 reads TGTGCCAGCAGCCAAGTACTAGCGGGGGGTATAATTCAAGAGACCCAGTACTTC.

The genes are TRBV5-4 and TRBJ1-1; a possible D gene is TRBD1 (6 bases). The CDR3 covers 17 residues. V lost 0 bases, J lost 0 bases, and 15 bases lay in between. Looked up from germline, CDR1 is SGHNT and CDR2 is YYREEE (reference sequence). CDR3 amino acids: CASSLGAGGRVNTEAFF. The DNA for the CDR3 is TGTGCCAGCAGCTTGGGGGCGGGGGGCCGGGTGAACACTGAAGCTTTCTTT.

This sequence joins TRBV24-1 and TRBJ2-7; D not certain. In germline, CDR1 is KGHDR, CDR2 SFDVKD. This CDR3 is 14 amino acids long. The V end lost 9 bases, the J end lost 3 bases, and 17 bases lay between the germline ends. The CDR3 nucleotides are TGTGCCACCCCCGAGGATCAACCACGCTACGAGCAGTACGTC. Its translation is CATPEDQPRYEQYV.

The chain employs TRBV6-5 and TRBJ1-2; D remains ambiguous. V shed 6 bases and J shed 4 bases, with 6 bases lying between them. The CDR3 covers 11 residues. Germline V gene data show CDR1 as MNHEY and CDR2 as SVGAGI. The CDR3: CASSSFYGYTF. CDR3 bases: TGTGCCAGCAGCTCTTTCTATGGCTACACCTTC.

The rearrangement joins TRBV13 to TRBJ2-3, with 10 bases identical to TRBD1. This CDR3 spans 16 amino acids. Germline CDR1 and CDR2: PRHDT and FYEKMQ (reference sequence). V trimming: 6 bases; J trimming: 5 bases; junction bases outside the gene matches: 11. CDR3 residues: CASRGPGQGREDTQYF. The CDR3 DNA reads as TGTGCCAGCAGGGGACCGGGACAGGGGAGGGAAGATACGCAGTATTTT.

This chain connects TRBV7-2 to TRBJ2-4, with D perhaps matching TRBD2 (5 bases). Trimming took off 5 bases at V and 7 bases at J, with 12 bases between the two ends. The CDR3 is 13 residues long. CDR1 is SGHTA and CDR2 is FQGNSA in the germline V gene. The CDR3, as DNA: TGTGCCAGCAGCCTCTCAGACTACAACATTCAGTACTTC. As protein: CASSLSDYNIQYF.